The present TCR beta chain was sequenced within a study of blood T cells in healthy people across ages. Study details: T cells yielded about one barcoded beta molecule per two cells through template switching. Broader study findings: Higher diversity, along with more naive CD4+ cells, distinguished long-lived donors from aged donors.

As regards this clonotype: Its antigen is as yet unknown.

The authors ran a second PCR of about 7 to 11 cycles using a sample-barcoded 5' primer and a J-beta primer mix. TCRdb re-analysed the 5' RACE reads in MiXCR, keeping a single row per CDR3 protein. The sample records roughly 1.5 million distinct CDR3 sequences, around 40% being singletons. Drawn from each donor were around 9.1 milliliters of peripheral blood. The receptor was isolated from a woman younger than 35 in good health. The sequenced sample was blood.

The CDR3 nucleotides are TGTGCCAGTACACCTGGGACAGGCAACGAGCAGTACTTC. Its translation: CASTPGTGNEQYF. The chain has TRBV6-5 and TRBJ2-4; 8 bases are a match to TRBD1. The better agreement between TRBJ2-7 and the DNA end casts doubt on the J call. This CDR3 has 13 amino acids. Germline assignment: CDR1 MNHEY and CDR2 SVGAGI.